This T cell receptor (beta chain) was identified during a study of neoadjuvant anti-PD-1 for oral cavity cancer. On the study more broadly: Around day 43, patients without progression received a fourth nivolumab dose before surgery.

General study points: PBMC Gini-index clonality exceeded responders' in non-responders post-nivolumab. Treg/Th17 ratio rose with pretreatment blood and fell with post-treatment tumor TCRbeta clonality.

Time point given: after neoadjuvant nivolumab, at surgical resection. Note on this clone: Its target is not known.

The CDR3 loop spans 15 amino acids. Trimming shortened V by 0 bases and J by 2 bases, and 10 bases separated the two germline ends. The germline V gene has CDR1 SGDLS and CDR2 YYNGEE. TCRdb keeps only in-frame clones here, not all; method: immunoSEQ multiplex PCR. Of thousands of clones listed, around 75% are singletons. The V call is TRBV9, the J call TRBJ2-3; possible D gene TRBD2, 6 bases. The sample in question was PBMCs, obtained after nivolumab (anti-PD-1) treatment. This receptor was identified in a person aged 35-80 years with oral cavity squamous cell carcinoma. The CDR3 coding sequence is TGTGCCAGCAGCGTAGAATGGCGGGACACAGATACGCAGTATTTT. This encodes CASSVEWRDTDTQYF.